The subject of this entry is one T cell receptor (beta chain). Germline CDR1 is MGHRA and CDR2 is YSYEKL. The V end lost 0 bases, the J end lost 4 bases, and 12 bases lay between the germline ends. This CDR3 spans 15 amino acids. The data were taken from a study of shared clonotypes between healthy human individuals. It was 150 to 250 ng DNA, 30,000 or so T cell genomes, that sorted-subset replicate PCRs used. Sequenced by immunoSEQ multiplex PCR; TCRdb stores in-frame clones only, minus some. Among around 1,100,000 clones listed, approximately 77% were seen once. Specimen: memory CD4+ T cells from PBMCs. Subset here: CD45RA-negative fraction. This receptor was obtained from a man in his late teens or twenties in good health. Some clones in this sample may be carry-over from other donors' samples. The rearrangement uses TRBV4-1 and TRBJ2-5, with D hard to call. The chain's CDR3 is CASSQDINRVETQYF. The CDR3 nucleotides read TGCGCCAGCAGCCAAGATATAAACCGGGTAGAGACCCAGTACTTC.